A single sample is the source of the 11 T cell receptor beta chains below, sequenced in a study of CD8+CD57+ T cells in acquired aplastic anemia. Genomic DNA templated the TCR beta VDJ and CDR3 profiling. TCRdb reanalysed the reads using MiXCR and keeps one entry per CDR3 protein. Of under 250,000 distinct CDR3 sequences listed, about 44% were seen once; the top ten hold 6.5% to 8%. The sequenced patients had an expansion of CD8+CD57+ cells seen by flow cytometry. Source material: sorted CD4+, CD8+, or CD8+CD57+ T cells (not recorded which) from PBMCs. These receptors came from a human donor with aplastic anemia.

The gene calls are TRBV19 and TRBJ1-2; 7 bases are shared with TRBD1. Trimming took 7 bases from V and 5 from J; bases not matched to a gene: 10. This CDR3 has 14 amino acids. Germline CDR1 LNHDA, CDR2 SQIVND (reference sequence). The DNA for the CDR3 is TGTGCCAGTATCCCGACAGGGTTGAATTATGGCTACACCTTC. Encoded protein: CASIPTGLNYGYTF.

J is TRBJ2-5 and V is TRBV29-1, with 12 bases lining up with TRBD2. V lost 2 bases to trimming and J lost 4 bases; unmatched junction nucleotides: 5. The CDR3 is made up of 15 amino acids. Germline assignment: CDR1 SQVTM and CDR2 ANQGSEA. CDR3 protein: CSVESLAGGRETQYF. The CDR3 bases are TGCAGCGTTGAATCGCTAGCGGGAGGGAGAGAGACCCAGTACTTC.

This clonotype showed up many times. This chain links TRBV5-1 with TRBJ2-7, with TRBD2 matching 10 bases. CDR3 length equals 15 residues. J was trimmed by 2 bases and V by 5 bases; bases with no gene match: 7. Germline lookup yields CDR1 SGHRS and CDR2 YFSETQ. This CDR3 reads CASRGYLAGAYEQYF. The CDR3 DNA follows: TGCGCCAGCAGGGGGTACCTAGCGGGAGCCTACGAGCAGTACTTC.

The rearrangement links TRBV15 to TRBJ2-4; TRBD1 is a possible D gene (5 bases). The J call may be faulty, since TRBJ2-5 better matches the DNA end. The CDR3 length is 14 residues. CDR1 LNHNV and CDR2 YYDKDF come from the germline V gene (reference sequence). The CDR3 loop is CATSRDQGVETQYF. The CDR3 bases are TGTGCCACCAGCAGAGATCAAGGGGTGGAGACCCAGTACTTC.

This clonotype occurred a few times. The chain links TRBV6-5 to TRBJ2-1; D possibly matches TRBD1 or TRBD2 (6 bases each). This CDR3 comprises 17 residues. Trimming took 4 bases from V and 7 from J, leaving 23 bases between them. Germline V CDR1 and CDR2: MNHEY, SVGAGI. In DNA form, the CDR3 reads TGTGCCAGCAGTTTGGCGGGACTGGGGGCCACCCGGAATGAGCAGTTCTTC. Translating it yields CASSLAGLGATRNEQFF.

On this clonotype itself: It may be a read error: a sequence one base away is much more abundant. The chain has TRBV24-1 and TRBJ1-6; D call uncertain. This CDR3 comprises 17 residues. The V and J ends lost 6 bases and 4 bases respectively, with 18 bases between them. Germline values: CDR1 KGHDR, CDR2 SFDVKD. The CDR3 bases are TGTGCCACCAGTCTAACTACGATCGGAAAATATAATTCACCCCTCCACTTT. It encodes CATSLTTIGKYNSPLHF.

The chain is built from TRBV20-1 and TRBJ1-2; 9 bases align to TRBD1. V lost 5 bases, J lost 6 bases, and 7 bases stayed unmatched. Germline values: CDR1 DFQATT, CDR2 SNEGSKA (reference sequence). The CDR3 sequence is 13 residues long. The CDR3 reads CSAGGTGRNGYTF. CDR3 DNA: TGCAGTGCTGGAGGGACAGGGAGGAATGGCTACACCTTC.

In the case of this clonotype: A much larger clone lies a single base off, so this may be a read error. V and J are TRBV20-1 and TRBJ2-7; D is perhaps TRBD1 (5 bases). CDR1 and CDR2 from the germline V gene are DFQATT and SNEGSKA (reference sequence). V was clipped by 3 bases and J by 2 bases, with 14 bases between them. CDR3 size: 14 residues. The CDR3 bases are TGCAGTGCTAGGGACACCGTTTACCCCTACGAGCAGTACTTC. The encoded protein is CSARDTVYPYEQYF.

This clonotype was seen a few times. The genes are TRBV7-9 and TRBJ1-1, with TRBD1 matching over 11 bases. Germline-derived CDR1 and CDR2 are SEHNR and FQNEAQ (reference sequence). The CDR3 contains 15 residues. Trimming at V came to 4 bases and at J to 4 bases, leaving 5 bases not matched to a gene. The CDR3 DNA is TGTGCCAGCAGCTCCTGGGGACAGGGGGGCACTGAAGCTTTCTTT. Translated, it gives CASSSWGQGGTEAFF.

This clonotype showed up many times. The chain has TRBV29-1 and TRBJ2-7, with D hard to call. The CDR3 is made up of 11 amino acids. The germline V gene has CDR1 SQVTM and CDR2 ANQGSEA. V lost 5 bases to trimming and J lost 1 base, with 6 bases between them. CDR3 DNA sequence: TGCAGCGTTCTAGATTCCTACGAGCAGTACTTC. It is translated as CSVLDSYEQYF.

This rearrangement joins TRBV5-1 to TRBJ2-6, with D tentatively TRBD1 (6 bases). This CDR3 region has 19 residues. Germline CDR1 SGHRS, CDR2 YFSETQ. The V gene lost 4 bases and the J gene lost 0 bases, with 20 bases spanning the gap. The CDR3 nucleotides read TGCGCCAGCAGCCAACGAGGGGGATGGGAGACCTCTGGGGCCAACGTCCTGACTTTC. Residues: CASSQRGGWETSGANVLTF.